Relative to its sample, the clone carrying this T cell receptor beta chain is medium-sized. Antigen unknown. The V gene's germline CDR1 is SNHLY and CDR2 FYNNEI. The CDR3 has 14 residues. Trimming took off 5 bases at V and 7 bases at J, with 15 bases between the two ends. This record comes from a study of metastatic and nonmetastatic thyroid tumors. Across the study: Malignant thyroid and benign thyroid patients provided blood and tumor or nodule tissue whose repertoires were compared.

Prior to thyroid surgery, none of the patients had received any treatment. Notes on the study in general: Malignant tumors reportedly showed significantly higher TCR beta diversity than benign nodules in both blood and tumor.

Authors' data handling: What underpinned the distant-metastasis classifier for papillary thyroid cancer was the set of CDR3 differences across clinicopathological groups. TCRdb re-analyzed the PCR reads through MiXCR. Here the V and J calls rest on TCRdb's processing, not on the authors' analysis. The repertoire includes just over 7,500 clones, 27% of them detected once, and 18% sits in the top ten. The receptor was isolated from a female donor with papillary thyroid cancer or a benign thyroid nodule (not recorded which). Some clones in this sample may be carry-over from other donors' samples. Sequencing was performed on adjacent normal tissue. The rearrangement links TRBV2 to TRBJ2-1; D not resolved. CDR3: CASSPRSRWNEQFF. CDR3 sequence (DNA): TGTGCCAGCAGTCCCCGGTCACGTTGGAATGAGCAGTTCTTC.